Listed below are T cell receptor beta chains from one sample, sequenced in a study of CD8+ T cells in alopecia areata. Clones were read by immunoSEQ multiplex PCR, and TCRdb kept only the in-frame ones, dropping some. The sample has approximately 150,000 clones, less than 80% seen once. Sequencing used CD8+ T cells sorted from blood, obtained at week 0. Receptor source: a human donor with alopecia areata. The CDR3 runs from the conserved cysteine through the conserved F or W. D genes are given only for firm matches. Clone size is stated in some rows and not others, as once, few, many or a class when expanded.

TRBJ2-1 TRBV30 NA TRBD1 CAWRDRGYNEQFF TGTGCCTGGAGGGACAGGGGGTACAATGAGCAGTTCTTC
TRBJ1-1 TRBV4-1 NA NA CASSQDQSTEAFF TGCGCCAGCAGCCAAGATCAATCCACTGAAGCTTTCTTT
TRBJ1-1 TRBV5-1 few TRBD1 CASSLVGQGTTEAFF TGCGCCAGCAGCTTGGTCGGACAGGGGACAACTGAAGCTTTCTTT
TRBJ2-1 TRBV5-6 few TRBD1 CASSEGTGGHSYNEQFF TGTGCCAGCAGCGAAGGGACAGGGGGACACTCCTACAATGAGCAGTTCTTC
TRBJ1-2 TRBV6-5 NA NA CASSRGAGSGYTF TGTGCCAGCAGCCGCGGGGCAGGGTCTGGCTACACCTTC
TRBJ1-5 TRBV23-1 NA NA CASSLFKSNQPQHF TGCGCCAGCAGCCTATTCAAGAGCAATCAGCCCCAGCATTTT
TRBJ2-3 TRBV13 NA TRBD2 CASSPPQGGARTDTQYF TGTGCCAGCAGCCCCCCGCAGGGAGGGGCGCGGACAGATACGCAGTATTTT
TRBJ1-1 TRBV7-9 few TRBD1 CASSSTTGPTEAFF TGTGCCAGCAGCTCTACGACAGGGCCCACTGAAGCTTTCTTT
TRBJ1-1 TRBV30 few NA CAWEDGASVGAFF TGTGCCTGGGAGGACGGAGCATCTGTAGGAGCTTTCTTT
TRBJ2-7 TRBV4-1 NA TRBD2 CASSQTAAGEPYEQYF TGCGCCAGCAGCCAAACAGCAGCGGGGGAACCCTACGAGCAGTACTTC